This TCR beta chain came from a study of stem cell transplantation in POMP-related autoinflammatory disease. As for the study in general: Defective thymoproteasomes were hypothesized to impair CD8+ T-cell positive selection. Regarding the study as a whole: In patients with PRAID, every analyzed T-cell subset tended to show lower diversity and higher clonality.

A note on this clone: Antigen specificity is unknown.

Sequencing used immunoSEQ multiplex PCR; TCRdb keeps in-frame clones, though not all of them. Of 7,500 or so clones listed, roughly 87% were seen once; the top ten hold about 4.1%. The CDR3 runs 16 residues. J lost 1 base, V lost 6 bases, and 11 bases had no gene match. From germline, CDR1 is MNHNY and CDR2 SVGAGI (reference sequence). The receptor comes from a human donor in good health. This rearrangement joins TRBV6-6 to TRBJ2-7, with 8 positions matching TRBD2. The material sequenced was a CXCR5-defined cell subset from PBMCs. The chain's CDR3 is CASSPRASGGSYEQYF. CDR3 sequence (DNA): TGTGCCAGCAGCCCCAGGGCAAGCGGGGGATCCTACGAGCAGTACTTC.